Each of the 8 T cell receptor beta chains below was sequenced from the same sample in a study of naive and memory T cell subsets. Two oligonucleotides, mixed equimolar, formed the beta constant-region primer covering TRBC1 and TRBC2. TCRdb processed the UMI-ligation and nested PCR reads anew with MiXCR; each CDR3 protein has one entry. The repertoire consists of 84,000 or so distinct CDR3 sequences, with roughly 7% occurring once and the leading ten covering about 1.6%. The material sequenced was central memory CD4+ T cells from blood. The receptors were gathered from a human donor in good health.

This chain links TRBV3-1 with TRBJ2-7, with TRBD1 as a possible D gene (6 bases). CDR1 is LGHDT, CDR2 YNNKEL, per germline (reference sequence). This CDR3 spans 13 amino acids. V lost 5 bases and J 7 bases, leaving 15 bases between the germline ends. This CDR3 reads CASSTPQGREQYF. The CDR3 DNA is TGTGCCAGCAGCACCCCACAGGGAAGGGAGCAGTACTTC.

This clonotype was seen at least ten times. The V call is TRBV19, the J call TRBJ2-2; D is undetermined. The CDR3 totals 13 residues. From germline, CDR1 is LNHDA and CDR2 SQIVND (reference sequence). V lost 3 bases, J lost 4 bases, and 6 bases lay in between. The CDR3: CASSIKGTGELFF. In DNA form, the CDR3 reads TGTGCCAGTAGTATCAAAGGCACCGGGGAGCTGTTTTTT.

This clonotype was counted many times. The chain uses TRBV15 and TRBJ2-2; a weak D match, TRBD1 (5 bases). CDR1 is LNHNV, CDR2 YYDKDF, per germline (reference sequence). V was trimmed by 0 bases and J by 4 bases, leaving 9 bases between them. The CDR3 spans 15 residues. CDR3: CATSRETASTGELFF. The CDR3 DNA reads as TGTGCCACCAGCAGAGAGACAGCGAGCACCGGGGAGCTGTTTTTT. The whole variable domain, remainder taken from reference TRBV15 and TRBJ2-2, is DAMVIQNPRYQVTQFGKPVTLSCSQTLNHNVMYWYQQKSSQAPKLLFHYYDKDFNNEADTPDNFQSRRPNTSFCFLDIRSPGLGDTAMYLCATSRETASTGELFFGEGSRLTVL.

The chain is built from TRBV7-2 and TRBJ2-4; the D gene is possibly TRBD1 (5 bases). The CDR3 covers 17 residues. Deletions cut 1 base from V and 7 bases from J, with 20 bases between. CDR1 and CDR2 (germline): SGHTA, FQGNSA. CDR3 sequence reads: CASSLVGSWGSGNIQYF. In DNA, the CDR3 is TGTGCCAGCAGCTTAGTCGGCAGTTGGGGCAGTGGGAACATTCAGTACTTC.

The V and J genes are TRBV3-1 and TRBJ2-2; 12 positions agree with TRBD2. This CDR3 is built from 16 residues. V gave up 4 bases and J gave up 5 bases; unmatched junction bases: 5. In germline, CDR1 is LGHDT, CDR2 YNNKEL (reference sequence). Here the CDR3 reads CASSLLAGGRTGELFF. CDR3 DNA sequence: TGTGCCAGCAGCCTACTAGCGGGAGGTCGAACCGGGGAGCTGTTTTTT.

The chain links TRBV28 to TRBJ2-5, with 10 bases matching TRBD2. J gave up 4 bases and V 6 bases, and 14 bases lay outside the gene matches. This CDR3 region has 17 residues. The germline V gene encodes CDR1 MDHEN and CDR2 SYDVKM. CDR3 residues: CASRRLAGDLGRETQYF. CDR3 bases: TGTGCCAGCAGAAGGCTAGCGGGAGACCTGGGGAGAGAGACCCAGTACTTC.

The chain uses TRBV28 and TRBJ2-3; TRBD2 matches 10 bases. The length of the CDR3 is 13 residues. The germline V gene encodes CDR1 MDHEN and CDR2 SYDVKM. After removal of 9 bases from V and 5 bases from J, the junction contained 5 bases not matched to a gene. The CDR3 region is CASQAGGGDTQYF. The DNA for the CDR3 is TGTGCCAGTCAAGCGGGAGGGGGAGATACGCAGTATTTT.

This clonotype was counted a few times. The CDR3 loop reads CASSRGHGKGTDTQYF. The CDR3 coding sequence is TGCGCCAGCAGCCGGGGACACGGGAAGGGGACAGATACGCAGTATTTT. The gene calls are TRBV5-1 and TRBJ2-3; perhaps TRBD1 as D (6 bases). Germline V gene sequence: CDR1 SGHRS, CDR2 YFSETQ. Trimming removed 4 bases from V and 3 bases from J, with 18 bases in between. This CDR3 is built from 16 residues.